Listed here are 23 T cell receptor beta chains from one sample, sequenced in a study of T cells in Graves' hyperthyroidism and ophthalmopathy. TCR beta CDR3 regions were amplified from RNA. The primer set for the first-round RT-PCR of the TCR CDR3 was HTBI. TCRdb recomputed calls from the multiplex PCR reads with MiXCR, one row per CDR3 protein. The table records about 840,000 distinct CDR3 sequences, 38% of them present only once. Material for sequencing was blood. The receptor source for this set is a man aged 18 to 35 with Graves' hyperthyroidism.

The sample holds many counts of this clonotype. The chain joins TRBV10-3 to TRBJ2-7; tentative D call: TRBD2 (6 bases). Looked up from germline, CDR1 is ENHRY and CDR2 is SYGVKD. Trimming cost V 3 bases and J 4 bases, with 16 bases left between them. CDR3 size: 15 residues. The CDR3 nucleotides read TGTGCCATCAGTGAATACGGGGAGGTTCGATACGAGCAGTACTTC. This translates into CAISEYGEVRYEQYF.

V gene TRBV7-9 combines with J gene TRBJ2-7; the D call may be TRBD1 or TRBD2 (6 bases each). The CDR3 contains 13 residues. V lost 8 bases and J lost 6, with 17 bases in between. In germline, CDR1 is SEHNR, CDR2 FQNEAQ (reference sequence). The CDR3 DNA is TGTGCCAGCCTCGGAGGGGGAGACCGCGAGCAGTACTTC. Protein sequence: CASLGGGDREQYF.

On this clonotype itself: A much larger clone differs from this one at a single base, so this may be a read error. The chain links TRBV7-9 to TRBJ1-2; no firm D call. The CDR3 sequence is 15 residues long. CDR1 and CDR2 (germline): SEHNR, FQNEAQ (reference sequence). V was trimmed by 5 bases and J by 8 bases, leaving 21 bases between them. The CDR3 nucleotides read TGTGCCAGCAGCGAACGGAACCAGGTTCCATTAGGCTACACCTTC. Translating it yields CASSERNQVPLGYTF.

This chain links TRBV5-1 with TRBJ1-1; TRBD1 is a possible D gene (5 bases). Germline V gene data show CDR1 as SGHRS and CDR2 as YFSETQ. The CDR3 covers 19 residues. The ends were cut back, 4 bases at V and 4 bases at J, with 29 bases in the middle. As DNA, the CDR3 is TGCGCCAGCAGCCCGAATTGGGGGGATACGGTCGGGGAAGGCACTGAAGCTTTCTTT. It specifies CASSPNWGDTVGEGTEAFF.

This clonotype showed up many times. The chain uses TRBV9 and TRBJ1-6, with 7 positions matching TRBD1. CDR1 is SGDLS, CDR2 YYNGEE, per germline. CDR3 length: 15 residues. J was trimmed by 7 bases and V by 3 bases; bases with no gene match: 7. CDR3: CASSGGGQWNSPLHF. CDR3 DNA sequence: TGTGCCAGCAGCGGTGGGGGACAGTGGAATTCACCCCTCCACTTT.

The CDR3 spells CASTDGHRPQHF. CDR3 nucleotide sequence: TGTGCCAGCACGGACGGGCATCGGCCCCAGCATTTT. J is TRBJ1-5 and V is TRBV10-3; no clear D gene. V lost 10 bases and J 9 bases, leaving 16 bases between the germline ends. This CDR3 is 12 amino acids long. Germline lookup yields CDR1 ENHRY and CDR2 SYGVKD.

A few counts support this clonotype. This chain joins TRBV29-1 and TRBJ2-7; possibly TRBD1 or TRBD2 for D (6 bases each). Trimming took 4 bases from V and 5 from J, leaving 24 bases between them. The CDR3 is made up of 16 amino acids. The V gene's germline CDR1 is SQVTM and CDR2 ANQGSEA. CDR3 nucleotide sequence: TGCAGCGTTGGGCCGATAATGGGGGGCGGACGGGACGAGCAGTACTTC. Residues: CSVGPIMGGGRDEQYF.

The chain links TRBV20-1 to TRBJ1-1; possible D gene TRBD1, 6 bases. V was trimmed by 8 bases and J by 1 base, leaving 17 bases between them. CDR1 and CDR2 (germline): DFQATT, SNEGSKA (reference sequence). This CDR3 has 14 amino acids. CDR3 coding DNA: TGCAGTCAAACGGGGGCTACAGCGAACACTGAAGCTTTCTTT. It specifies CSQTGATANTEAFF.

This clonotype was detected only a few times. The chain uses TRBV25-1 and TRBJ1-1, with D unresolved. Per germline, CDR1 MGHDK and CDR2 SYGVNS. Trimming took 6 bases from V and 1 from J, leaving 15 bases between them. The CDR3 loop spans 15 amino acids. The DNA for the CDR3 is TGTGCCAGCAGCCCCCCGGTAAGGCCGAACACTGAAGCTTTCTTT. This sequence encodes CASSPPVRPNTEAFF.

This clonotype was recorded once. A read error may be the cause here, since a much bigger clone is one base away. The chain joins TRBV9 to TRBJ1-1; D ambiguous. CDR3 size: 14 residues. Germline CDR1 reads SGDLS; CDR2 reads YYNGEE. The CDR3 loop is CASSSPTGNTEASF. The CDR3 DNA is TGTGCCAGCAGCTCCCCGACTGGAAACACTGAAGCTTCCTTT.

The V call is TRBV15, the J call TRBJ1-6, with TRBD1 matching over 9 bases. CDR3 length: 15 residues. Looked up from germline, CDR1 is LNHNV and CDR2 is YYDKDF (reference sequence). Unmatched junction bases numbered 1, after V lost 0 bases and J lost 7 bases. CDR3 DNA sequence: TGTGCCACCAGCAGAGAGGACAGGGGAAATTCACCCCTCCACTTT. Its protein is CATSREDRGNSPLHF.

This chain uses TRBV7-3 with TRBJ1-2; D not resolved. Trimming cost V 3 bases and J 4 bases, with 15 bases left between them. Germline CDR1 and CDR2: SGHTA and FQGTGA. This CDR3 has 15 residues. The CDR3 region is CASSLNIGGFYGYTF. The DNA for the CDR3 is TGTGCCAGCAGCTTGAACATCGGCGGCTTCTATGGCTACACCTTC. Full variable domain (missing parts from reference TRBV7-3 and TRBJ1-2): GAGVSQTPSNKVTEKGKYVELRCDPISGHTALYWYRQSLGQGPEFLIYFQGTGAADDSGLPNDRFFAVRPEGSVSTLKIQRTERGDSAVYLCASSLNIGGFYGYTFGSGTRLTVV.

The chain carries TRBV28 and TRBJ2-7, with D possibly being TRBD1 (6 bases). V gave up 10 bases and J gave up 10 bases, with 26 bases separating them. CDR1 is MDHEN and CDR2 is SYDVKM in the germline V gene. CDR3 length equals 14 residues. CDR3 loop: CATSPTAVSGDQYF. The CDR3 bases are TGTGCCACCTCACCGACCGCAGTCTCAGGGGATCAGTACTTC.

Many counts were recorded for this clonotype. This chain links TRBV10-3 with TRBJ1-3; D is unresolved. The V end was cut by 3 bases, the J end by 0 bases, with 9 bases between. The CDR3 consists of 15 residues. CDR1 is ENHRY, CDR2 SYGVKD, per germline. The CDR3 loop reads CAISDQLASGNTIYF. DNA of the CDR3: TGTGCCATCAGTGACCAGTTAGCCTCTGGAAACACCATATATTTT.

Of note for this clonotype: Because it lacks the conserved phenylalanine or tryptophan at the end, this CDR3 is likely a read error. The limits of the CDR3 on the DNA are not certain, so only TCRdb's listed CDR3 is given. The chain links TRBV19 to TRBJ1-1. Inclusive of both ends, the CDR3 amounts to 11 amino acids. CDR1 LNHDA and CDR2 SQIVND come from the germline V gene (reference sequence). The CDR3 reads CASSRRFEVFY.

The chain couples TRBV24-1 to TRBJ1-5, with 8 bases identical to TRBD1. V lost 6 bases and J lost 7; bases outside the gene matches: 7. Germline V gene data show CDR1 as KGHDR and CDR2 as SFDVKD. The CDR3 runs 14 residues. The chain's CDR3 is CATSYLTGDQPQHF. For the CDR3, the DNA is TGTGCCACCAGTTACCTGACAGGGGACCAGCCCCAGCATTTT.

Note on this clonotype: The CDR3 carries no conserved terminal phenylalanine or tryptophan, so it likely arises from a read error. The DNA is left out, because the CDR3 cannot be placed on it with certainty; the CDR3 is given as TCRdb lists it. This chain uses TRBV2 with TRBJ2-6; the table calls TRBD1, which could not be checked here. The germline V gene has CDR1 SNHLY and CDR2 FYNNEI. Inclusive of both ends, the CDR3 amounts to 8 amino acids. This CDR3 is CASTPSSG.

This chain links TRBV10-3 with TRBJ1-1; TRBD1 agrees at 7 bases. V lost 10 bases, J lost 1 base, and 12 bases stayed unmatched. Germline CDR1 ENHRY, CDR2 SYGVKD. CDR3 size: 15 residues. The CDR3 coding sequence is TGTGCCAGCAGCCAACAGGGACAGCAGAACACTGAAGCTTTCTTT. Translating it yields CASSQQGQQNTEAFF.

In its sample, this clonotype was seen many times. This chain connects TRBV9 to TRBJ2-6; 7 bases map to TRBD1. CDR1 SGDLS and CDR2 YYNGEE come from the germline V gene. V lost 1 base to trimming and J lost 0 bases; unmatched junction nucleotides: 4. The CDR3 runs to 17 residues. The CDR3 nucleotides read TGTGCCAGCAGCGTACTACGGGACAGCTCTGGGGCCAACGTCCTGACTTTC. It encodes CASSVLRDSSGANVLTF.

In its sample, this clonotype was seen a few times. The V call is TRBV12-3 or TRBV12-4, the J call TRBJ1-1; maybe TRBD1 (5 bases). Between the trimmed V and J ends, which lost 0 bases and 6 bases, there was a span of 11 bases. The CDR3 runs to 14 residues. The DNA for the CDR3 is TGTGCCAGCAGTTTAGCGGGGTTAGGGGCTGAAGCTTTCTTT. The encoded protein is CASSLAGLGAEAFF.

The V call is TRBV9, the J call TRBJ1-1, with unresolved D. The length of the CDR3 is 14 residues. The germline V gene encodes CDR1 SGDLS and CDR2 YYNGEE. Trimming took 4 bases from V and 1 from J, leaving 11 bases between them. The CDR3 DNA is TGTGCCAGCAGCCAAGCGCCCCCGAACACTGAAGCTTTCTTT. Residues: CASSQAPPNTEAFF.

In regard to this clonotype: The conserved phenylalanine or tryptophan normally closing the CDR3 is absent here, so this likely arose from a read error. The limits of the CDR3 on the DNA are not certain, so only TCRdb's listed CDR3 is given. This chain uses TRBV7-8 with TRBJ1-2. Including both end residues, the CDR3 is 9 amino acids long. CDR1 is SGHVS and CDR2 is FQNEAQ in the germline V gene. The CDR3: CASSSYSGR.

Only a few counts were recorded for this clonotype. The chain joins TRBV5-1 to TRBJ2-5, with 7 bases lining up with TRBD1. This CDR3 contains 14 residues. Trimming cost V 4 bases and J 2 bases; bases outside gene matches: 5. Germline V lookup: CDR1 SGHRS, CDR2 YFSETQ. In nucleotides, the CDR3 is TGCGCCAGCAGCGGCTCGGGACAGCAAGAGACCCAGTACTTC. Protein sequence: CASSGSGQQETQYF.